This TCR beta chain was retrieved from a study of OX40 agonist ivuxolimab in advanced cancers. Study-wide background: Patients' therapy was ivuxolimab, an antibody that acts as an agonist of OX40 (CD134). Dose-escalation patients suffered from hepatocellular carcinoma, melanoma, renal cell or head and neck cancer. Aged about 23 to 80 with a mean of approximately 60 years, they were about 80% male.

Germline CDR1 and CDR2: LGHNA and YSLEER. The CDR3 sequence is 14 residues long. V lost 2 bases and J lost 9; bases outside the gene matches: 7. Assay: immunoSEQ multiplex PCR; the TCRdb copy retains only in-frame clones and omits some. The sample yields approximately 94,000 clones, approximately 90% seen once. This chain links TRBV4-3 with TRBJ2-1; TRBD2 matches at 7 bases. The TCR originated in an adult with an advanced solid tumor such as melanoma, head and neck, liver or kidney cancer. Here the sequenced sample was CD4+ or CD8+ T cells sorted from blood, taken in a trial of the OX40 agonist ivuxolimab. CDR3 in DNA: TGCGCCAGCAGCCAAAGACTAGCCCAGAGTGAGCAGTTCTTC. Its protein product is CASSQRLAQSEQFF.